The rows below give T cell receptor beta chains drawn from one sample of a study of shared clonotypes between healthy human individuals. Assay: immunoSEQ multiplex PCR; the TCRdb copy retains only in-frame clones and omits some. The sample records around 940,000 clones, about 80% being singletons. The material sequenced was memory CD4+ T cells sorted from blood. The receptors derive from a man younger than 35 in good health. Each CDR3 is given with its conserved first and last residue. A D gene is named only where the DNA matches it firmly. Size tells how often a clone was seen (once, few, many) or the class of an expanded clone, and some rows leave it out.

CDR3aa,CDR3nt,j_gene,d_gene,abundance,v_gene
CASSSLETQYF,TGTGCCAGCAGTTCACTGGAGACCCAGTACTTC,TRBJ2-5,-,-,TRBV28
CASSLWGAPETQYF,TGTGCCAGCAGCTTGTGGGGGGCTCCCGAGACCCAGTACTTC,TRBJ2-5,-,-,TRBV5-6
CASSEGGGGLGYTF,TGTGCCAGCAGTGAAGGTGGCGGGGGGCTGGGCTACACCTTC,TRBJ1-2,-,-,TRBV2
CASRFDHEQYF,TGCGCCAGCAGATTTGACCACGAGCAGTACTTC,TRBJ2-7,-,-,TRBV5-1
CASSVDPQGTYGYTF,TGTGCCAGCAGCGTAGACCCCCAGGGCACCTATGGCTACACCTTC,TRBJ1-2,-,-,TRBV9
CAISESSAGLAGKETQYF,TGTGCCATCAGTGAGTCCTCCGCGGGACTAGCGGGTAAAGAGACCCAGTACTTC,TRBJ2-5,TRBD2,few,TRBV10-3
CASRQGAGDRAFF,TGTGCCAGTAGACAGGGGGCCGGGGATCGAGCTTTCTTT,TRBJ1-1,TRBD1,few,TRBV27
CASSDRGETQYF,TGTGCCAGCAGCGACAGGGGAGAGACCCAGTACTTC,TRBJ2-5,TRBD1,-,TRBV2
CASSNRLAGTGELFF,TGTGCCAGCAGCAACAGACTAGCGGGAACCGGGGAGCTGTTTTTT,TRBJ2-2,TRBD2,-,TRBV9
CASSLRGEARGTQYF,TGTGCCAGCAGCTTGCGGGGGGAAGCCCGGGGTACGCAGTATTTT,TRBJ2-3,TRBD2,-,TRBV7-2
CAWSAGSTQYF,TGTGCCTGGAGTGCAGGGAGTACGCAGTATTTT,TRBJ2-3,-,-,TRBV30
CASSPIGQESQPQHF,TGTGCCAGCAGTCCTATCGGACAGGAATCTCAGCCCCAGCATTTT,TRBJ1-5,TRBD1,-,TRBV28
CASSWLGAQGTGELFF,TGTGCCAGCAGCTGGTTAGGGGCGCAGGGCACCGGGGAGCTGTTTTTT,TRBJ2-2,-,few,TRBV7-2
CASSLQGGATETQYF,TGCGCCAGCAGCCTGCAGGGAGGGGCGACGGAGACCCAGTACTTC,TRBJ2-5,TRBD2,-,TRBV4-3
CAMSPEPMAGYTF,TGTGCCATGTCCCCGGAACCTATGGCTGGCTACACCTTC,TRBJ1-2,-,-,TRBV28
CASSSYANRGSESYEQYF,TGTGCCAGCAGTTCATACGCCAACAGGGGTAGTGAGTCCTACGAGCAGTACTTC,TRBJ2-7,TRBD1,-,TRBV28
CASSIGPKPGAQYF,TGTGCCAGTAGTATAGGGCCAAAACCCGGGGCCCAGTACTTC,TRBJ2-5,-,few,TRBV19
CASTYVGSPSYNEQFF,TGTGCCAGCACCTACGTTGGCTCCCCCTCCTACAATGAGCAGTTCTTC,TRBJ2-1,-,-,TRBV7-9
CASSIQGMVYGYTF,TGTGCCAGCAGCATTCAAGGAATGGTCTATGGCTACACCTTC,TRBJ1-2,-,-,TRBV7-2
CASSLGQGNEQFF,TGCGCCAGCAGCTTGGGACAGGGCAATGAGCAGTTCTTC,TRBJ2-1,TRBD1,-,TRBV5-1
CAISDRTGRSTDTQYF,TGTGCCATCAGTGACCGGACAGGGAGGAGCACAGATACGCAGTATTTT,TRBJ2-3,TRBD1,-,TRBV10-3
CASSQDITDTQYF,TGCGCCAGCAGCCAGGACATTACAGATACGCAGTATTTT,TRBJ2-3,-,-,TRBV4-1
CAWALLPVDQTQYF,TGTGCCTGGGCCCTCCTCCCGGTGGACCAGACCCAGTACTTC,TRBJ2-5,-,-,TRBV30
CASSPSPAGASTDTQYF,TGTGCCAGCAGCCCCTCCCCGGCGGGGGCTAGCACAGATACGCAGTATTTT,TRBJ2-3,-,once,TRBV9
CARSLAGTSGRPPGTGELFF,TGTGCCAGAAGCTTGGCCGGGACTAGCGGACGCCCACCGGGAACCGGGGAGCTGTTTTTT,TRBJ2-2,TRBD2,-,TRBV5-3
CAWSLNYGGQVNTEAFF,TGTGCCTGGAGCTTAAACTATGGAGGCCAAGTCAACACTGAAGCTTTCTTT,TRBJ1-1,-,-,TRBV30
CASSVRGSEQYF,TGTGCCAGCAGTGTCAGGGGAAGCGAGCAGTACTTC,TRBJ2-7,-,-,TRBV6-1
CASSDRGRQLNTGELFF,TGTGCCAGCAGCGACCGGGGGAGGCAGCTGAACACCGGGGAGCTGTTTTTT,TRBJ2-2,-,-,TRBV7-8
CASSSPSDRSFHYTF,TGTGCCAGCAGTTCCCCCTCCGACAGGTCTTTTCACTACACCTTC,TRBJ1-2,-,-,TRBV28
CASSPRRDLVVYEQYF,TGCGCCAGCAGCCCAAGGCGGGACCTGGTAGTCTACGAGCAGTACTTC,TRBJ2-7,-,-,TRBV5-1
CASRETGGTNEKLFF,TGTGCCAGCAGGGAAACTGGCGGGACTAATGAAAAACTGTTTTTT,TRBJ1-4,-,once,TRBV6-1
CASSIVGRVAFF,TGTGCCAGTAGTATAGTGGGCAGGGTAGCTTTCTTT,TRBJ1-1,-,-,TRBV19
CASTQPGRTGTDTQYF,TGTGCCAGCACCCAACCGGGGCGGACCGGCACAGATACGCAGTATTTT,TRBJ2-3,-,-,TRBV5-4
CASTQLGGLIHNEQFF,TGTGCCAGCACCCAACTCGGGGGACTAATCCACAATGAGCAGTTCTTC,TRBJ2-1,TRBD2,-,TRBV6-6
CASSQDPQGSYEQYF,TGCGCCAGCAGCCAAGATCCCCAGGGCTCCTACGAGCAGTACTTC,TRBJ2-7,-,few,TRBV4-3
CASSPPGNTEAFF,TGTGCCAGCAGCCCCCCGGGGAACACTGAAGCTTTCTTT,TRBJ1-1,-,many,TRBV9
CASSPGTDTEAFF,TGTGCCAGCTCACCTGGGACAGACACTGAAGCTTTCTTT,TRBJ1-1,TRBD1,many,TRBV18
CASSVMTGNYGYTF,TGTGCCAGCAGCGTGATGACAGGGAACTATGGCTACACCTTC,TRBJ1-2,TRBD1,once,TRBV6-5
CASSSHTDTQYF,TGTGCCAGCAGCTCCCACACAGATACGCAGTATTTT,TRBJ2-3,-,-,TRBV7-2
CASRWTGNSYEQYF,TGTGCCAGCAGGTGGACAGGGAACAGCTACGAGCAGTACTTC,TRBJ2-7,TRBD1,-,TRBV6-6